The 21 T cell receptor beta chains in this list originate from one sample, sequenced in a study of siplizumab effects on memory and regulatory T cells. Libraries were prepared by immunoSEQ multiplex PCR; TCRdb keeps only in-frame clonotypes and omits some of them. This sample has more than 85,000 clones, with 85% to 95% found just once. Material: Tregs sorted from blood. The receptor set was obtained from a human donor in good health.

In its sample, this clone was seen once. The chain links TRBV4-2 to TRBJ2-3, with a weak D call TRBD1 (6 bases). Germline loops: CDR1 LGHNA, CDR2 YNFKEQ. Trimming removed 0 bases at V and 2 bases at J, with 12 bases between. The CDR3 contains 16 residues. The CDR3 DNA sequence: TGTGCCAGCAGCCAAGATGGGGGCGGCTCCACAGATACGCAGTATTTT. This sequence encodes CASSQDGGGSTDTQYF.

Only one count was recorded for this clone. This rearrangement joins TRBV7-2 to TRBJ2-2; D may be TRBD1 (6 bases). Germline values: CDR1 SGHTA, CDR2 FQGNSA. Trimming shortened V by 3 bases and J by 4 bases, and 9 bases separated the two germline ends. The CDR3 is made up of 14 amino acids. For the CDR3, the DNA is TGTGCCAGCAGCTTTCAAGGGGGCACCGGGGAGCTGTTTTTT. Translating gives CASSFQGGTGELFF.

This rearrangement joins TRBV18 to TRBJ2-3; D is uncertain. Germline lookup yields CDR1 KGHSH and CDR2 LQKENI. The CDR3 sequence is 11 residues long. Between the trimmed V and J ends, which lost 6 bases and 5 bases, there was a span of 6 bases. CDR3 amino acids: CASSWRDTQYF. CDR3 in DNA: TGTGCCAGCTCTTGGAGAGATACGCAGTATTTT. The whole variable domain, filled in from reference TRBV18 and TRBJ2-3, reads NAGVMQNPRHLVRRRGQEARLRCSPMKGHSHVYWYRQLPEEGLKFMVYLQKENIIDESGMPKERFSAEFPKEGPSILRIQQVVRGDSAAYFCASSWRDTQYFGPGTRLTVL.

The CDR3 bases are TGTGCCAGCAGCTGGTACAGGGGACTAGCGGGGAACAATGAGCAGTTCTTC. This sequence encodes CASSWYRGLAGNNEQFF. The chain couples TRBV5-6 to TRBJ2-1; 13 bases align to TRBD2. The CDR3 length is 17 residues. The germline V gene has CDR1 SGHDT and CDR2 YYEEEE. V lost 3 bases to trimming and J lost 5 bases; unmatched junction nucleotides: 8.

In this sample, this clone turned up once. The genes are TRBV4-1 and TRBJ2-4; 14 nucleotides agree with TRBD2. The germline CDR1 and CDR2 sequences are MGHRA and YSYEKL. The CDR3 is made up of 16 amino acids. With V trimmed by 4 bases and J by 6 bases, 5 bases remained unmatched. CDR3 protein: CASSPGLAGGRNIQYF. The CDR3, as DNA: TGCGCCAGCAGCCCAGGACTAGCGGGAGGTAGAAACATTCAGTACTTC.

The rearrangement joins TRBV5-1 to TRBJ1-1, with a possible D match to TRBD1 (6 bases). V was clipped by 4 bases and J by 4 bases, with 11 bases between them. CDR3 size: 13 residues. Germline loops: CDR1 SGHRS, CDR2 YFSETQ. The CDR3 DNA sequence: TGCGCCAGCAGCAAAAACAGGGTCACTGAAGCTTTCTTT. This translates into CASSKNRVTEAFF.

This chain joins TRBV5-1 and TRBJ2-2; D is unresolved. Germline V gene data show CDR1 as SGHRS and CDR2 as YFSETQ. CDR3 length equals 15 residues. Trimming took off 4 bases at V and 5 bases at J, with 15 bases between the two ends. CDR3 DNA sequence: TGCGCCAGCAGCACACTACGTCCGGGTACCGGGGAGCTGTTTTTT. Translation gives CASSTLRPGTGELFF.

The chain carries TRBV20-1 and TRBJ2-3; D gene ambiguous. Germline loops: CDR1 DFQATT, CDR2 SNEGSKA (reference sequence). V was cut by 4 bases and J by 11 bases, with 13 bases left in between. CDR3 size: 11 residues. CDR3 region: CSAIRGNWQYF. The CDR3 region has the DNA TGCAGTGCTATCAGAGGTAACTGGCAGTATTTT.

Here the CDR3 DNA reads TGTGCCAGCAGCTCGTTCGGGCACAGCTCCTACGAGCAGTACTTC. It codes for CASSSFGHSSYEQYF. The rearrangement links TRBV11-2 to TRBJ2-7; D is uncertain. The V gene lost 4 bases and the J gene lost 0 bases, with 13 bases spanning the gap. This CDR3 is 15 amino acids long. Looked up from germline, CDR1 is SGHAT and CDR2 is FQNNGV.

J is TRBJ1-3 and V is TRBV23-1, with a tentative D call TRBD1 (6 bases). TRBV23-1 is assigned to the ORF class and has an uncertain function. Trimming removed 3 bases from V and 0 bases from J, with 18 bases in between. CDR3 length: 18 residues. CDR3 sequence: CASSHPDGGLLSGNTIYF. For the CDR3, the DNA is TGCGCCAGCAGTCACCCCGACGGGGGGCTCCTCTCTGGAAACACCATATATTTT.

The CDR3 loop is CATSSPGILTDTQYF. CDR3 in DNA: TGTGCCACCAGCAGCCCCGGGATCCTCACAGATACGCAGTATTTT. The V gene is TRBV15, the J gene TRBJ2-3; D is perhaps TRBD2 (5 bases). Germline lookup yields CDR1 LNHNV and CDR2 YYDKDF (reference sequence). V was cut by 3 bases and J by 2 bases, with 12 bases left in between. This CDR3 has 15 residues.

The chain carries TRBV19 and TRBJ1-5; 7 bases are a match to TRBD1. Per germline, CDR1 LNHDA and CDR2 SQIVND (reference sequence). V was pared by 3 bases and J by 3 bases, with 8 bases of the junction left unmatched. The CDR3 length is 16 residues. The CDR3 is CASSIWDRGDNQPQHF. CDR3 coding DNA: TGTGCCAGTAGTATCTGGGACAGAGGGGACAATCAGCCCCAGCATTTT.

The chain uses TRBV4-1 and TRBJ1-2, with a tentative D call TRBD1 (6 bases). This CDR3 spans 16 amino acids. V was pared by 3 bases and J by 1 base, with 15 bases between. Germline CDR1 and CDR2: MGHRA and YSYEKL. CDR3 residues: CASSHVSTGINYGYTF. Written as DNA, the CDR3 is TGCGCCAGCAGCCACGTGAGTACAGGGATTAACTATGGCTACACCTTC.

The rearrangement links TRBV9 to TRBJ2-1; 10 bases align to TRBD2. The germline gives CDR1 SGDLS, CDR2 YYNGEE. The V segment lost 2 bases and the J segment 4 bases; nucleotides outside the gene matches: 3. The CDR3 sequence is 15 residues long. The CDR3 DNA sequence: TGTGCCAGCAGCGTCACTAGCGGGAAATACAATGAGCAGTTCTTC. Amino acid sequence: CASSVTSGKYNEQFF.

V and J are TRBV2 and TRBJ2-3; D perhaps matches TRBD2 (6 bases). Trimming cost V 10 bases and J 2 bases, with 13 bases left between them. This CDR3 comprises 13 residues. Germline lookup yields CDR1 SNHLY and CDR2 FYNNEI. The CDR3 DNA reads TGTGCCATCACGGGAGAGCTCACAGATACGCAGTATTTT. Protein: CAITGELTDTQYF.

Only a few counts were recorded for this clone. The V and J genes are TRBV4-2 and TRBJ2-1; D gene uncertain. The V end was cut by 1 base, the J end by 4 bases, with 14 bases between. The CDR3 has 16 amino acids. The germline CDR1 and CDR2 sequences are LGHNA and YNFKEQ. CDR3 in amino acids: CASSQGVRGGYNEQFF. Written as DNA, the CDR3 is TGTGCCAGCAGCCAAGGTGTTCGCGGCGGTTACAATGAGCAGTTCTTC.

This clone was counted once. The V and J genes are TRBV5-1 and TRBJ2-6; 7 nucleotides agree with TRBD1. The CDR3 totals 17 residues. After removal of 0 bases from V and 2 bases from J, the junction contained 5 bases not matched to a gene. Germline V gene data show CDR1 as SGHRS and CDR2 as YFSETQ. The CDR3 here is CASSLGTGAPGANVLTF. Here the CDR3 DNA reads TGCGCCAGCAGCTTGGGGACAGGAGCTCCTGGGGCCAACGTCCTGACTTTC. The variable domain in full, with the rest retrieved from reference TRBV5-1 and TRBJ2-6, is KAGVTQTPRYLIKTRGQQVTLSCSPISGHRSVSWYQQTPGQGLQFLFEYFSETQRNKGNFPGRFSGRQFSNSRSEMNVSTLELGDSALYLCASSLGTGAPGANVLTFGAGSRLTVL.

For the CDR3, the DNA is TGTGCCTGGAGATTGGGGGGCGGGAACACTGAAGCTTTCTTT. It yields the protein CAWRLGGGNTEAFF. This chain uses TRBV30 with TRBJ1-1; tentatively, D is TRBD1 (6 bases). The CDR3 loop spans 14 amino acids. Germline V CDR1 and CDR2: GTSNPN, SVGIG (reference sequence). V lost 3 bases and J 1 base, leaving 12 bases between the germline ends. Full variable domain (remainder filled in from reference TRBV30 and TRBJ1-1): SQTIHQWPATLVQPVGSPLSLECTVEGTSNPNLYWYRQAAGRGLQLLFYSVGIGQISSEVPQNLSASRPQDRQFILSSKKLLLSDSGFYLCAWRLGGGNTEAFFGQGTRLTVV.

The V call is TRBV27, the J call TRBJ2-4; the match to TRBD1 covers 7 bases. V was clipped by 6 bases and J by 2 bases; unmatched bases: 13. CDR1 is MNHEY, CDR2 SMNVEV, per germline (reference sequence). This CDR3 region has 17 residues. CDR3 DNA: TGTGCCAGCAGCACAGGGGCCCGAAGTGTATCCAAAAACATTCAGTACTTC. Its protein product is CASSTGARSVSKNIQYF.

The chain uses TRBV18 and TRBJ1-1; TRBD1 might be the D (6 bases). The CDR3 runs 16 residues. Germline lookup yields CDR1 KGHSH and CDR2 LQKENI. The V end lost 7 bases, the J end lost 0 bases, and 18 bases lay between the germline ends. The CDR3 sequence is CASYPPPGHMNTEAFF. CDR3 nucleotides: TGTGCCAGCTACCCGCCTCCGGGACATATGAACACTGAAGCTTTCTTT.

This clone is a singleton in its sample. This chain uses TRBV2 with TRBJ1-2; D not resolved. The CDR3 runs to 10 residues. In germline, CDR1 is SNHLY, CDR2 FYNNEI. V shed 4 bases and J shed 8 bases, with 5 bases lying between them. The CDR3 DNA reads TGTGCCAGCAGTGGCAAAGGCTACACCTTC. Its protein product is CASSGKGYTF.